This T cell receptor beta chain was identified during a study of vaccination and CD4 T cells after COVID-19. Study background: Convalescent patients were SARS-CoV-2 positive by nasal swab PCR; several mild, one severe.

From germline, CDR1 is DFQATT and CDR2 SNEGSKA (reference sequence). Trimming pared 4 bases from V and 2 bases from J, leaving 6 bases between. This CDR3 contains 11 residues. Treatment denoted: approximately 11-day PBMC culture with coronavirus spike peptide pools or control peptides (ViraFEST assay). As regards this clonotype: Its antigen is unidentified.

Cultured CD4+ T cells had their DNA profiled by the Oncomine TCR Beta short-read assay. In TCRdb, the PCR reads were re-called with MiXCR into one record per CDR3 protein. The sample has some 20,000 distinct CDR3 sequences, around 55% seen once. The source material was CD4+ T cells from blood, cultured in vitro. The clonotype originates from a human donor who had recovered from COVID-19. The chain employs TRBV20-1 and TRBJ2-7; D is undetermined. CDR3 nucleotide sequence: TGCAGTGCTACTAAAACCTACGAGCAGTACTTC. This gives the protein CSATKTYEQYF.